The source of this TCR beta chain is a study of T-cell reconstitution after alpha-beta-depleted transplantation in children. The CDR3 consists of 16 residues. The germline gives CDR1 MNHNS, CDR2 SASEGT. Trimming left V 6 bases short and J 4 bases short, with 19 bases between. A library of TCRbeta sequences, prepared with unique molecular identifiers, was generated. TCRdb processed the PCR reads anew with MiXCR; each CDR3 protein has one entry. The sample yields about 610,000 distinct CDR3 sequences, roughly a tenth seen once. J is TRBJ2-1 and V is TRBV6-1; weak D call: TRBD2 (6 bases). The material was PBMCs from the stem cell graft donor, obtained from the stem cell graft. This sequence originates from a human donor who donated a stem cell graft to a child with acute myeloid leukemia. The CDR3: CASRSPFGGEYNEQFF. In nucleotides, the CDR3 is TGTGCCAGCAGGAGTCCCTTCGGCGGGGAATACAATGAGCAGTTCTTC.